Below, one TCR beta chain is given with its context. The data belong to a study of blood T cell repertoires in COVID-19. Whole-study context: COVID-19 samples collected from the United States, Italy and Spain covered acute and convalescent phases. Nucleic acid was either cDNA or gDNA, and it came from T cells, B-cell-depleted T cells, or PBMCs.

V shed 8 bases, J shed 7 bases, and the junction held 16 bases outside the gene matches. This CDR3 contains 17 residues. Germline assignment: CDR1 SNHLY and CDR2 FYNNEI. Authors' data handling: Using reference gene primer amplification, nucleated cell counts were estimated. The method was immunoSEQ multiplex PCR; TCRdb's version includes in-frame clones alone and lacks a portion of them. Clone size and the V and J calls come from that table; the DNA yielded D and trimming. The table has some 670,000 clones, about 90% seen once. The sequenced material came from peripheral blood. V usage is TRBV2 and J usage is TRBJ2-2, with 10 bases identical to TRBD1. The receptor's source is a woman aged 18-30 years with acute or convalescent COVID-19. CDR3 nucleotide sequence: TGTGCCAGCTCTCCCCTGCCGGGACAGGGGTTGGGCGGGGAGCTGTTTTTT. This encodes CASSPLPGQGLGGELFF.